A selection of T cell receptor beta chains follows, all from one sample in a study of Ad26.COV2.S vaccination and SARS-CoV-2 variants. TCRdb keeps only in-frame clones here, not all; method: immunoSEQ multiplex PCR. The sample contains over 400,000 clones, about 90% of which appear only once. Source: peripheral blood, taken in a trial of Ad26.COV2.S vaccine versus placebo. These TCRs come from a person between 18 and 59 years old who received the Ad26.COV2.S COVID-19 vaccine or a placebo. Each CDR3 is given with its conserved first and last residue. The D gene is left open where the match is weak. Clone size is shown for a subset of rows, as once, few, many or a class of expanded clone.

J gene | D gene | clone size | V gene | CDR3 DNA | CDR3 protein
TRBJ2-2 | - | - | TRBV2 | TGTGCCAGCATCGGGGGGCGCCCCGGGGAGCTGTTTTTT | CASIGGRPGELFF
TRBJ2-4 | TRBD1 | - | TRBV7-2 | TGTGCCAGCAGCCCCCGGGACAGCGAGCTAGCCAAAAACATTCAGTACTTC | CASSPRDSELAKNIQYF
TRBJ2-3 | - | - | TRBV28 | TGTGCCAGCAGTCCGGGGGGCTCTGGGAAAGATACGCAGTATTTT | CASSPGGSGKDTQYF
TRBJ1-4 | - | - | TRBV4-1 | TGCGCCAGCAGCCAAGATATCCGCCTCCCAACTAATGAAAAACTGTTTTTT | CASSQDIRLPTNEKLFF
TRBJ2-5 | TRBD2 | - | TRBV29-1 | TGCAGCGTTGTGCGGGGGGGTCGAGAGACCCAGTACTTC | CSVVRGGRETQYF
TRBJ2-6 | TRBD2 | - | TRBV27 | TGTGCCAGCAGTTTATTCGGGGAGGGCTCTGGGGCCAACGTCCTGACTTTC | CASSLFGEGSGANVLTF
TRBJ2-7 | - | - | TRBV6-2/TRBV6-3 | TGTGCCAGCAGTTACCCCTCTGGGCTTCTACTCTACGAGCAGTACTTC | CASSYPSGLLLYEQYF
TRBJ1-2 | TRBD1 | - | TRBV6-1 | TGTGCCAGCAGTGAGACAGGGAAAAGGGTTGGCTACACCTTC | CASSETGKRVGYTF
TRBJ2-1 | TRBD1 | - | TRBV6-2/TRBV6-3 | TGTGCCAGCAGTTACCCGGACAGGGGGCCGGTTTATGAGCAGTTCTTC | CASSYPDRGPVYEQFF
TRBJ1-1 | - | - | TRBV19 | TGTGCCAGTAGGCAGAATATTAACACTGAAGCTTTCTTT | CASRQNINTEAFF
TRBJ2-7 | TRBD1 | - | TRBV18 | TGTGCCAGCTCACAAGACTCCGGGACAGGGGGCGTCGAGCAGTACTTC | CASSQDSGTGGVEQYF
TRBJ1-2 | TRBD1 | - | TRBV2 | TGTGCCAGCAGTGAGGACAGGGGTTATGGCTACACCTTC | CASSEDRGYGYTF
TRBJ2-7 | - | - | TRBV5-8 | TGTGCCAGCAGCTTATGGGACAAACTCTACGAGCAGTACTTC | CASSLWDKLYEQYF
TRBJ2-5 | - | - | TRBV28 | TGTGCCAGCAGTTTGGGGCGGGTGGAGACCCAGTACTTC | CASSLGRVETQYF
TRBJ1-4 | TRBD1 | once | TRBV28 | TGTGCCAGCAGTCTCCAGGGGGCGTCTGAAAAACTGTTTTTT | CASSLQGASEKLFF
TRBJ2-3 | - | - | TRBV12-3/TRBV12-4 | TGTGCCAGCAGTTTAAGTTTCTGGGATACGCAGTATTTT | CASSLSFWDTQYF
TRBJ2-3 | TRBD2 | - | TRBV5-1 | TGCGCCAGCAGCTTGGTTGGCGGGGGAGTTTCAGATACGCAGTATTTT | CASSLVGGGVSDTQYF
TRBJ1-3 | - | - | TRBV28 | TGTGCCAGCAGTTTCGGGGAACGAAGAAACACCATATATTTT | CASSFGERRNTIYF
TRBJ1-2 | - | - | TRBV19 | TGTGCCAGTAGTATATGGGCGGCGGGGGGCTACACCTTC | CASSIWAAGGYTF
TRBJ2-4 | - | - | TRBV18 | TGTGCCAGCTCACCAAACAGGGAAAACATTCAGTACTTC | CASSPNRENIQYF
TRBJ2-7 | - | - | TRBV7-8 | TGTGCCAGCAGCCACGACGGGGACGAGCAGTACTTC | CASSHDGDEQYF
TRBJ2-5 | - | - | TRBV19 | TGTGCCAGTAGTATAGGTGGGCGGGGCGGCGAGACCCAGTACTTC | CASSIGGRGGETQYF
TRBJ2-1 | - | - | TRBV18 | TGTGCCAGCTCACCACACCCGGATTACAATGAGCAGTTCTTC | CASSPHPDYNEQFF
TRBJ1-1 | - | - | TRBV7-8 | TGTGCCAGCAGCACGGACAAGAACACTGAAGCTTTCTTT | CASSTDKNTEAFF
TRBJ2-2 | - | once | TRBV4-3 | TGCGCCAGCAGCCAAGATATACCCCAGTCGAACACCGGGGAGCTGTTTTTT | CASSQDIPQSNTGELFF
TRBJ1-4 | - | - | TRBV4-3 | TGCGCCAGCAGCCGAGCGCGCAATGAAAAACTGTTTTTT | CASSRARNEKLFF
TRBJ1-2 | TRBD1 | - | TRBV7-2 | TGTGCCAGCAGCTTAGACGGACAGGTCTATGGCTACACCTTC | CASSLDGQVYGYTF
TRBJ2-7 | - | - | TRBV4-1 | TGCGCCAGCAGTATACGAGACACTCAGGGAAACGAGCAGTACTTC | CASSIRDTQGNEQYF
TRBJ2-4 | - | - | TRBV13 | TGTGCCAGCAGCCCCCGTTATCCGACAGCGACCCTAGCCAAAAACATTCAGTACTTC | CASSPRYPTATLAKNIQYF
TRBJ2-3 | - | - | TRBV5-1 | TGCGCCAGCAGCTTGGATGGGGGTTCCACAGATACGCAGTATTTT | CASSLDGGSTDTQYF
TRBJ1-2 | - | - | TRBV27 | TGTGCCAGCAGTCGCCCGGGGGGCTATGGCTACACCTTC | CASSRPGGYGYTF
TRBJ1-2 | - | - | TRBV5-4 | TGTGCCAGCAGCTTGGGGGACGTACAGGGCACCTATGGCTACACCTTC | CASSLGDVQGTYGYTF
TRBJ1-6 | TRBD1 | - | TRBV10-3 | TGTGCCATCAGTGAACTGGCAGGGGGCTCCTATAATTCACCCCTCCACTTT | CAISELAGGSYNSPLHF
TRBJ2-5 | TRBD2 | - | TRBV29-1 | TGCAGCGTTGAAGCGATGGGGACTAGCGGGGACCTACAAGAGACCCAGTACTTC | CSVEAMGTSGDLQETQYF
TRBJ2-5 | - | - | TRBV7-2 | TGTGCCAGCAGCTTACAGGTGGGGGCCCAAGAGACCCAGTACTTC | CASSLQVGAQETQYF
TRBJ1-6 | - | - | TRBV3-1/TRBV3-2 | TGTGCCAGCAGCCAAGGGAACACGGGAGGGTCACCCCTCCACTTT | CASSQGNTGGSPLHF
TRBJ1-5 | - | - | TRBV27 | TGTGCCAGCAGCTTCACCCCCGGTCAGCCCCAGCATTTT | CASSFTPGQPQHF
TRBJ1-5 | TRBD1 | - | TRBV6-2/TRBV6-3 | TGTGCCAGCAGTAGCCTGATTGGGACAGGGCGAGGGGTTGGTCAGCCCCAGCATTTT | CASSSLIGTGRGVGQPQHF
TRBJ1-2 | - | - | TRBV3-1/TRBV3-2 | TGTGCCAGCAGCCAAGGTATGGGAGCTAACTATGGCTACACCTTC | CASSQGMGANYGYTF
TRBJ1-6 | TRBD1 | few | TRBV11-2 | TGTGCCAGCAGATTTAGGGTAGGGGGCGTTAGCTCCTATAATTCACCCCTCCACTTT | CASRFRVGGVSSYNSPLHF
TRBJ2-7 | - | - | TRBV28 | TGTGCCAGCAGATTGGCCTACGAGCAGTACTTC | CASRLAYEQYF
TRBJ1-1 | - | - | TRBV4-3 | TGCGCCAGCAGCCCCAGACTGAACACTGAAGCTTTCTTT | CASSPRLNTEAFF
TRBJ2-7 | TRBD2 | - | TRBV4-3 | TGCGCCAGCAGCCAAGGCTCAGCGGGGGCCTACGAGCAGTACTTC | CASSQGSAGAYEQYF
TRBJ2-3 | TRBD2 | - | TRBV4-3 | TGCGCCAGCAGCCAAGAGATAGCGGGGGGACCAGATACGCAGTATTTT | CASSQEIAGGPDTQYF
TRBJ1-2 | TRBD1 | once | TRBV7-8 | TGTGCCAGCAGCTTAGTTCTGGGACAGGGGATGGGCTACACCTTC | CASSLVLGQGMGYTF
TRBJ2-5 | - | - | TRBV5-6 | TGTGCCAGCAGTAGAAATCCGGGGGCGGGAGAGACCCAGTACTTC | CASSRNPGAGETQYF
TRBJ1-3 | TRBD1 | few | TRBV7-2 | TGTGCCAGCAGCTTCCACTTACAGGGGGCAGTACCAAACACCATATATTTT | CASSFHLQGAVPNTIYF
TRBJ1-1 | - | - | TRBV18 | TGTGCCAGCTCACCGGCGGTGGGATCTGAAGCTTTCTTT | CASSPAVGSEAFF
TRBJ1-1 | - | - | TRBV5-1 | TGCGCCAGCAGCTTGCTCGGGGCTTTCACTGAAGCTTTCTTT | CASSLLGAFTEAFF
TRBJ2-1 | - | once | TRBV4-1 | TGCGCCAGCAGCCAAGAGAGGGATACCTACAATGAGCAGTTCTTC | CASSQERDTYNEQFF
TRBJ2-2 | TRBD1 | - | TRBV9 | TGTGCCAGCAGCACGACAGGGGGGAACACCGGGGAGCTGTTTTTT | CASSTTGGNTGELFF